What follows are 9 T cell receptor beta chains derived from one specimen sequenced in a study of blood T cell repertoires in COVID-19. Measured with immunoSEQ multiplex PCR; TCRdb has only the in-frame clones, and not every one. The repertoire holds just over 650,000 clones, 75% to 90% seen once, with roughly 0.25% in the top ten. The specimen was peripheral blood. These receptors all stem from a woman under 30 with acute or convalescent COVID-19.

V gene TRBV9 combines with J gene TRBJ1-2, with D perhaps matching TRBD1 (5 bases). In germline, CDR1 is SGDLS, CDR2 YYNGEE. The V end was cut by 4 bases, the J end by 8 bases, with 21 bases between. The CDR3 sequence is 15 residues long. The DNA for the CDR3 is TGTGCCAGCAGCCCGGGGGGGGACGGATCGGGAGGCTACACCTTC. Its protein product is CASSPGGDGSGGYTF.

This rearrangement joins TRBV27 to TRBJ1-1; 9 nucleotides match TRBD1. V dropped 2 bases and J dropped 4; count of bases not matched to a gene: 2. CDR1 and CDR2 (germline): MNHEY, SMNVEV (reference sequence). This CDR3 contains 14 residues. This chain's CDR3 is CASSLGTGSTEAFF. Written as DNA, the CDR3 is TGTGCCAGCAGTTTAGGGACAGGGAGCACTGAAGCTTTCTTT.

This chain's CDR3 is CATGTDTQYF. CDR3 nucleotides: TGTGCCACCGGCACAGATACGCAGTATTTT. The chain is built from TRBV27 and TRBJ2-3; no definite D call. V was trimmed by 10 bases and J by 1 base, leaving 3 bases between them. Per the germline V gene, CDR1 is MNHEY and CDR2 is SMNVEV (reference sequence). The CDR3 has 10 amino acids.

V and J are TRBV19 and TRBJ2-2; a weak D match, TRBD2 (6 bases). V was pared by 11 bases and J by 6 bases, with 13 bases between. CDR1 and CDR2 (germline): LNHDA, SQIVND (reference sequence). CDR3 length: 12 amino acids. CDR3 loop: CAGRRGPGELFF. CDR3 DNA: TGTGCCGGAAGGAGGGGCCCCGGGGAGCTGTTTTTT.

This rearrangement joins TRBV7-2 to TRBJ1-6; unclear D gene. Germline V gene sequence: CDR1 SGHTA, CDR2 FQGNSA. The CDR3 extends over 16 amino acids. Deletions cut 0 bases from V and 14 bases from J, with 20 bases between. CDR3 protein: CASSLANARALSSLHF. As DNA, the CDR3 is TGTGCCAGCAGCTTAGCAAACGCGCGGGCCCTCTCCTCCCTCCACTTT.

The gene calls are TRBV5-6 and TRBJ1-5; maybe TRBD1 (6 bases). Trimming took off 1 base at V and 3 bases at J, with 14 bases between the two ends. Germline V gene sequence: CDR1 SGHDT, CDR2 YYEEEE. CDR3 size: 16 residues. The CDR3 coding sequence is TGTGCCAGCAGCTTGTGGGACAAGGCCTACAATCAGCCCCAGCATTTT. Its protein product is CASSLWDKAYNQPQHF.

The chain joins TRBV29-1 to TRBJ2-7, with 8 nucleotides matching TRBD1. This CDR3 has 14 residues. After removal of 4 bases from V and 4 bases from J, the junction contained 9 bases not matched to a gene. CDR1 SQVTM and CDR2 ANQGSEA come from the germline V gene. CDR3 loop: CSVGGTGATYEQYF. The CDR3 DNA follows: TGCAGCGTTGGAGGGACAGGCGCGACTTACGAGCAGTACTTC.

V gene TRBV7-3 combines with J gene TRBJ2-3; 12 nucleotides line up with TRBD2. Unmatched junction bases numbered 8, after V lost 5 bases and J lost 5 bases. Germline V gives CDR1 SGHTA, CDR2 FQGTGA. The CDR3 runs to 16 residues. The CDR3 DNA reads as TGTGCCAGCAGCCCCTCTAGCGGGGGGGCAATAGATACGCAGTATTTT. It is translated as CASSPSSGGAIDTQYF.

V and J are TRBV3-1 (or the pseudogene TRBV3-2) and TRBJ1-1; D uncertain. The germline CDR1 and CDR2 sequences are LGHDT and YNNKEL (reference sequence). The CDR3 sequence is 12 residues long. V was clipped by 4 bases and J by 0 bases, with 3 bases between them. This chain's CDR3 is CASSRMNTEAFF. The CDR3 region has the DNA TGTGCCAGCAGCCGTATGAACACTGAAGCTTTCTTT.